The clone carrying this TCR beta chain was recorded a few times. The sample belongs to a study of blood T cell repertoires in COVID-19. As handled by the study authors: Amplification of reference gene primers was used by the study to estimate nucleated cell counts. Clones were sequenced by immunoSEQ multiplex PCR, and TCRdb holds only the in-frame ones, with some missing. That table is the source of V, J and clone size, and D and trimming were worked out from the DNA. This table has approximately 300,000 clones, around 87% appearing once. Participants' own reports of clinical history determined their cohort assignment. Recovered Cohort 3 donors showed two negative PCRs, clearance, or symptom resolution. This CDR3 has 13 amino acids. V was cut by 1 base and J by 11 bases, with 9 bases left in between. Germline-derived CDR1 and CDR2 are SNHLY and FYNNEI.

The rearrangement joins TRBV2 to TRBJ1-6, with D maybe TRBD1 (5 bases). The sample consisted of PBMCs or T cells enriched from blood (not recorded which). The receptor was derived from a woman in her twenties or thirties who had recovered from COVID-19. The CDR3 DNA follows: TGTGCCAGCAGTGAAGACAGGTTGGCACCCCTCCACTTT. Amino acid sequence: CASSEDRLAPLHF. The full variable domain, in which reference TRBV2 and TRBJ1-6 provide the parts outside the CDR3, is EPEVTQTPSHQVTQMGQEVILRCVPISNHLYFYWYRQILGQKVEFLVSFYNNEISEKSEIFDDQFSVERPDGSNFTLKIRSTKLEDSAMYFCASSEDRLAPLHFGNGTRLTVT.